This is a list of T cell receptor beta chains from one sample in a study of metastatic and nonmetastatic thyroid tumors. TCRdb re-called clones via MiXCR from the PCR reads. The sample lists over 10,000 clones; around an eighth were seen once. What was sequenced was blood. These receptors all come from a female donor with papillary thyroid cancer or a benign thyroid nodule (not recorded which). Some clones in this sample may be carry-over from other donors' samples. The CDR3 runs from the conserved cysteine through the conserved F or W. The D gene is left open where the match is weak. For some rows the clone size is stated as once, few or many, or as a class when expanded; others skip it.

D gene	clone size	J gene	CDR3 length	V gene	CDR3 protein	CDR3 DNA
NA	few	TRBJ2-7	14	TRBV6-5	CASSYSSVSYEQYF	TGTGCCAGCAGTTACTCTAGCGTCTCCTACGAGCAGTACTTC
TRBD1	many	TRBJ1-2	13	TRBV20-1	CSAEGQGYYGYTF	TGCAGTGCCGAGGGACAGGGCTACTATGGCTACACCTTC
NA	many	TRBJ2-7	13	TRBV20-1	CSASIGANYEQYF	TGCAGTGCTAGTATTGGCGCAAACTACGAGCAGTACTTC
NA	many	TRBJ1-5	15	TRBV4-2	CASSQGGPPSQPQHF	TGTGCCAGCAGCCAAGGGGGACCGCCGAGTCAGCCTCAGCATTTT
NA	many	TRBJ1-1	14	TRBV2	CASTWEGTSTEAFF	TGTGCCAGCACCTGGGAGGGAACGAGCACTGAAGCTTTCTTT
NA	many	TRBJ1-5	15	TRBV28	CASSLGVRAEQPQHF	TGTGCCAGCAGTCTCGGGGTCCGGGCCGAACAGCCCCAGCATTTT
NA	few	TRBJ2-3	14	TRBV5-4	CASSGGAGSLTQYF	TGTGCCAGCAGCGGGGGGGCGGGATCCTTAACGCAGTATTTT
NA	many	TRBJ2-7	12	TRBV5-6	CASSWDRGQQYF	TGTGCCAGCAGCTGGGATCGTGGACAGCAGTACTTC
NA	many	TRBJ2-7	16	TRBV5-1	CASSPSGRLSSYEQYF	TGCGCCAGCAGCCCCTCGGGACGCCTAAGCTCCTACGAGCAGTACTTC
NA	NA	TRBJ2-7	15	TRBV5-1	CASSLGSGVVDEQYF	TGCGCCAGCAGCTTGGGGTCGGGGGTTGTGGACGAGCAGTACTTC